The 13 T cell receptor beta chains listed next were all sequenced from one sample in a study of cytomegalovirus exposure and HLA in healthy donors. Measured with immunoSEQ multiplex PCR; TCRdb has only the in-frame clones, and not every one. The table lists around 250,000 clones, around 90% of them singletons. The source material was PBMCs. These receptor sequences come from a woman under 30 in good health and CMV-seronegative.

V gene TRBV7-8 combines with J gene TRBJ1-5; TRBD1 is a possible D gene (6 bases). V was shortened by 10 bases and J by 3 bases, with 10 bases between the two germline ends. Germline lookup yields CDR1 SGHVS and CDR2 FQNEAQ. The length of the CDR3 is 12 residues. CDR3 in DNA: TGTGCCACCGGACAGACCAATCAGCCCCAGCATTTT. Protein sequence: CATGQTNQPQHF.

The table lists this clone with a count of one. The CDR3, as DNA: TGTGCCAGCAGCCCAAGCCTCACAGATACGCAGTATTTT. Residues: CASSPSLTDTQYF. This sequence joins TRBV9 and TRBJ2-3, with D hard to call. V was pared by 4 bases and J by 2 bases, with 8 bases between. The CDR3 consists of 13 residues. The V gene's germline CDR1 is SGDLS and CDR2 YYNGEE.

The chain combines TRBV7-6 with TRBJ2-7; D might be TRBD2 (5 bases). Germline values: CDR1 SGHVS, CDR2 FNYEAQ. This CDR3 contains 13 residues. V lost 5 bases, J lost 6 bases, and 14 bases lay in between. CDR3: CASSPRVGSEQYF. DNA for the CDR3: TGTGCCAGCAGCCCGAGGGTGGGTAGCGAGCAGTACTTC.

CDR3 DNA sequence: TGTGCCAGCAGAGGATTAGCGGGGGGGGAGCTGTTTTTT. Amino acid sequence: CASRGLAGGELFF. This chain uses TRBV28 with TRBJ2-2, with 8 bases fitting TRBD2. The CDR3 sequence is 13 residues long. Germline CDR1 reads MDHEN; CDR2 reads SYDVKM. The V and J ends lost 6 bases and 8 bases, in that order; junction bases with no gene match: 5. Together with reference TRBV28 and TRBJ2-2, the CDR3 gives the full variable domain: DVKVTQSSRYLVKRTGEKVFLECVQDMDHENMFWYRQDPGLGLRLIYFSYDVKMKEKGDIPEGYSVSREKKERFSLILESASTNQTSMYLCASRGLAGGELFFGEGSRLTVL.

V and J are TRBV7-9 and TRBJ1-6; TRBD1 might be the D (5 bases). CDR3 length: 16 amino acids. CDR1 and CDR2 from the germline V gene are SEHNR and FQNEAQ (reference sequence). V was clipped by 4 bases and J by 2 bases, with 12 bases between them. CDR3 amino acids: CASSSQDTPYNSPLHF. The CDR3 nucleotides are TGTGCCAGCAGCTCCCAGGACACTCCCTATAATTCACCCCTCCACTTT.

The rearrangement links TRBV25-1 to TRBJ2-5; D may be TRBD2 (6 bases). The CDR3 consists of 18 residues. V was pared by 4 bases and J by 0 bases, with 21 bases between. In germline, CDR1 is MGHDK, CDR2 SYGVNS. CDR3: CASSGGFGLAAYQETQYF. The CDR3 DNA is TGTGCCAGCAGTGGCGGGTTCGGGTTAGCGGCGTACCAAGAGACCCAGTACTTC.

The genes are TRBV5-1 and TRBJ1-1; possibly TRBD1 for D (5 bases). V was cut by 0 bases and J by 1 base, with 7 bases left in between. The CDR3 contains 14 residues. Looked up from germline, CDR1 is SGHRS and CDR2 is YFSETQ. CDR3 DNA: TGCGCCAGCAGCTTGGGACAGTCGAACACTGAAGCTTTCTTT. Protein product: CASSLGQSNTEAFF.

The chain joins TRBV5-6 to TRBJ1-2, with 11 nucleotides matching TRBD1. Trimming cost V 0 bases and J 8 bases; bases outside gene matches: 0. The CDR3 covers 13 residues. Germline CDR1 and CDR2: SGHDT and YYEEEE. Here the CDR3 DNA reads TGTGCCAGCAGCTTGGGGACAGGGGGCGGCTACACCTTC. Protein sequence: CASSLGTGGGYTF.

The gene calls are TRBV29-1 and TRBJ2-5; D gene ambiguous. V was trimmed by 6 bases and J by 5 bases, leaving 13 bases between them. Germline assignment: CDR1 SQVTM and CDR2 ANQGSEA. The length of the CDR3 is 12 residues. The CDR3 sequence is CSVMFEFETQYF. CDR3 in DNA: TGCAGCGTCATGTTCGAGTTTGAGACCCAGTACTTC.

The J gene is TRBJ1-2, the V gene TRBV19; D is unresolved. This CDR3 comprises 13 residues. Per the germline V gene, CDR1 is LNHDA and CDR2 is SQIVND (reference sequence). V was clipped by 5 bases and J by 5 bases, with 12 bases between them. The CDR3 nucleotides are TGTGCCAGTAGTCCCTCGACATCGTATGGCTACACCTTC. Translated: CASSPSTSYGYTF.

The chain employs TRBV5-6 and TRBJ2-2; D may be TRBD2 (6 bases). The CDR3 runs 18 residues. CDR1 is SGHDT, CDR2 YYEEEE, per germline. The V and J ends lost 4 bases and 7 bases respectively, with 26 bases between them. The CDR3 nucleotides read TGTGCCAGCAGCCCACTGTATCGGCCCTGGACGGACTACGGGGAGCTGTTTTTT. Translating it yields CASSPLYRPWTDYGELFF. The full variable domain, its missing parts supplied by reference TRBV5-6 and TRBJ2-2, is DAGVTQSPTHLIKTRGQQVTLRCSPKSGHDTVSWYQQALGQGPQFIFQYYEEEERQRGNFPDRFSGHQFPNYSSELNVNALLLGDSALYLCASSPLYRPWTDYGELFFGEGSRLTVL.

The chain uses TRBV11-3 and TRBJ2-5, with 7 nucleotides matching TRBD1. V shed 5 bases and J 5 bases; nucleotides not matched to a gene: 11. The length of the CDR3 is 15 residues. Looked up from germline, CDR1 is SGHNT and CDR2 is YENEEA. The CDR3 DNA reads TGTGCCAGCAGCCTGGGACAGTTCCATGGGGAGACCCAGTACTTC. Translation gives CASSLGQFHGETQYF.

This rearrangement joins TRBV18 to TRBJ1-1; 8 bases align to TRBD1. The CDR3 is made up of 16 amino acids. V was clipped by 0 bases and J by 5 bases; unmatched bases: 8. The germline V gene has CDR1 KGHSH and CDR2 LQKENI. In nucleotides, the CDR3 is TGTGCCAGCTCACCACCGGTTCCAGGGGGCAATACTGAAGCTTTCTTT. It codes for CASSPPVPGGNTEAFF.